What follows are 5 T cell receptor beta chains derived from one specimen sequenced in a study of blood T cell repertoires in COVID-19. Generated by immunoSEQ multiplex PCR, the TCRdb table keeps only in-frame clones and is missing some. This sample has approximately 200,000 clones, with about 87% found just once. Sequencing input: PBMCs or T cells enriched from blood (not recorded which). The receptor source for this set is a woman aged 25 to 39 who had been exposed to COVID-19.

Worth noting for this clone: The sample carries other DNA sequences with the same CDR3. The chain combines TRBV9 with TRBJ1-3; D unclear. V was cut by 0 bases and J by 2 bases, with 9 bases left in between. The CDR3 has 15 amino acids. Germline V gene sequence: CDR1 SGDLS, CDR2 YYNGEE. The CDR3, as DNA: TGTGCCAGCAGCGTAGATGGGCGTCCTGGAAACACCATATATTTT. As protein: CASSVDGRPGNTIYF.

This rearrangement joins TRBV4-1 to TRBJ1-1; 11 bases match TRBD1. J gave up 1 base and V 3 bases, and 13 bases lay outside the gene matches. Germline CDR1 MGHRA, CDR2 YSYEKL. The CDR3 covers 19 residues. CDR3 region: CASSHLRTGGAPANTEAFF. The CDR3 coding sequence is TGCGCCAGCAGCCATCTCCGGACAGGGGGCGCGCCGGCGAACACTGAAGCTTTCTTT.

This sequence joins TRBV6-1 and TRBJ1-1; D not certain. The germline gives CDR1 MNHNS, CDR2 SASEGT. Trimming shortened V by 0 bases and J by 0 bases, and 5 bases separated the two germline ends. The CDR3 contains 14 residues. CDR3 protein: CASSEAPVNTEAFF. In DNA, the CDR3 is TGTGCCAGCAGTGAAGCGCCGGTGAACACTGAAGCTTTCTTT.

The chain employs TRBV2 and TRBJ2-7; maybe TRBD1 (5 bases). Germline V CDR1 and CDR2: SNHLY, FYNNEI. The V gene lost 2 bases and the J gene lost 5 bases, with 10 bases spanning the gap. This CDR3 spans 13 amino acids. Here the CDR3 reads CASSENRYDEQYF. The CDR3 nucleotides are TGTGCCAGCAGTGAAAACAGGTACGACGAGCAGTACTTC. Complete variable domain (other parts from reference TRBV2 and TRBJ2-7): EPEVTQTPSHQVTQMGQEVILRCVPISNHLYFYWYRQILGQKVEFLVSFYNNEISEKSEIFDDQFSVERPDGSNFTLKIRSTKLEDSAMYFCASSENRYDEQYFGPGTRLTVT.

The genes are TRBV19 and TRBJ2-3; D is unresolved. The CDR3 is made up of 14 amino acids. V was pared by 3 bases and J by 6 bases, with 13 bases between. Germline CDR1 is LNHDA and CDR2 is SQIVND (reference sequence). The CDR3, as DNA: TGTGCCAGTAGTATCAGGCAGTCCTACGATACGCAGTATTTT. As protein: CASSIRQSYDTQYF.